One sample yielded the 30 T cell receptor beta chains listed below, sequenced in a study of T cell changes during pregnancy in multiple sclerosis. Method: immunoSEQ multiplex PCR; TCRdb's copy keeps in-frame clones and lacks some. The table records tens of thousands of clones, around nine tenths of them present only once. Sequences were derived from CD8+ T cells from peripheral blood mononuclear cells, sampled after pregnancy. The receptors were sampled from a female donor in good health, enrolled as a control in a pregnancy study.

The genes are TRBV7-3 and TRBJ2-5; 10 positions match TRBD1. V lost 5 bases to trimming and J lost 5 bases; unmatched junction nucleotides: 5. The germline V gene has CDR1 SGHTA and CDR2 FQGTGA. The CDR3 totals 14 residues. CDR3 amino acids: CASSEGQGYETQYF. The DNA for the CDR3 is TGTGCCAGCAGCGAGGGACAGGGGTACGAGACCCAGTACTTC.

The genes are TRBV4-1 and TRBJ2-7, with D tentatively TRBD1 (6 bases). The CDR3 has 15 amino acids. CDR1 and CDR2 from the germline V gene are MGHRA and YSYEKL. Between the trimmed V and J ends, which lost 1 base and 1 base, there was a span of 11 bases. CDR3 bases: TGCGCCAGCAGCCAAGGAGGAACAGGGTCCTACGAGCAGTACTTC. Its protein product is CASSQGGTGSYEQYF.

This clone occurred once. The chain carries TRBV14 and TRBJ1-1; D is unresolved. This CDR3 region has 14 residues. V dropped 0 bases and J dropped 1 base, with 6 bases sitting between them. Germline V gene lookup returns CDR1 SGHDN and CDR2 FVKESK. CDR3: CASSQEPGNTEAFF. The CDR3 DNA reads TGTGCCAGCAGCCAAGAACCAGGGAACACTGAAGCTTTCTTT.

The genes are TRBV30 and TRBJ2-1; 10 positions agree with TRBD2. The junction had 11 bases not matched to a gene; V was cut back by 3 bases and J by 9 bases. The CDR3 runs to 15 residues. CDR1 is GTSNPN, CDR2 SVGIG, per germline (reference sequence). The CDR3 here is CAWSIQRGGLGEQFF. For the CDR3, the DNA is TGTGCCTGGAGCATCCAGCGGGGGGGCCTTGGTGAGCAGTTCTTC.

CDR3 sequence (DNA): TGTGCCAGCAGCTTAGCTTTTGCGACACTGGATCAGAAAAACATTCAGTACTTC. Amino acids: CASSLAFATLDQKNIQYF. J is TRBJ2-4 and V is TRBV7-9; D remains unclear. Per germline, CDR1 SEHNR and CDR2 FQNEAQ (reference sequence). The CDR3 extends over 18 amino acids. The V and J ends lost 0 bases and 4 bases respectively, with 19 bases between them.

The chain recombines TRBV5-5 with TRBJ1-5; no definite D call. The CDR3 has 13 residues. Germline V gene lookup returns CDR1 SGHKS and CDR2 YYEKEE (reference sequence). Deletions cut 4 bases from V and 6 bases from J, with 11 bases between. CDR3 protein: CASSPNAGQPQHF. The CDR3 region has the DNA TGTGCCAGCAGCCCCAACGCAGGTCAGCCCCAGCATTTT.

The gene calls are TRBV11-2 and TRBJ1-1; TRBD1 might be the D (6 bases). The germline V and J ends were trimmed by 4 bases and 1 base, with 16 bases remaining between them. This CDR3 has 16 residues. The germline gives CDR1 SGHAT, CDR2 FQNNGV. CDR3 bases: TGTGCCAGCAGCTCAGCCATTCGGACAGCGAACACTGAAGCTTTCTTT. Translated: CASSSAIRTANTEAFF.

In regard to this clone: At one of its ends the junction is not consistent with the germline gene, which may arise from a read error. Additional DNA sequences in this sample encode the identical CDR3. The V call is TRBV9, the J call TRBJ1-2; 9 bases are a match to TRBD1. The CDR3 is made up of 13 amino acids. Germline CDR1 reads SGDLS; CDR2 reads YYNGEE. The CDR3 DNA follows: TGCGCCAGCAGCGCTGACAGGGGGGGTGGCTACACCTTC. Encoded protein: CASSADRGGGYTF.

This chain connects TRBV13 to TRBJ1-1; TRBD1 aligns across 7 bases. The CDR3 loop spans 17 amino acids. V was clipped by 4 bases and J by 0 bases; unmatched bases: 11. Germline V gene lookup returns CDR1 PRHDT and CDR2 FYEKMQ (reference sequence). The CDR3: CASSSIGDSNMNTEAFF. CDR3 sequence (DNA): TGTGCCAGCAGCTCCATCGGGGACAGCAACATGAACACTGAAGCTTTCTTT. Full variable domain (outside the CDR3, taken from reference TRBV13 and TRBJ1-1): AAGVIQSPRHLIKEKRETATLKCYPIPRHDTVYWYQQGPGQDPQFLISFYEKMQSDKGSIPDRFSAQQFSDYHSELNMSSLELGDSALYFCASSSIGDSNMNTEAFFGQGTRLTVV.

The chain combines TRBV30 with TRBJ2-7; 7 bases are shared with TRBD2. CDR3 length equals 14 residues. The V gene end was trimmed by 5 bases and the J gene end by 2 bases; junction bases not matched to a gene: 9. Germline-derived CDR1 and CDR2 are GTSNPN and SVGIG (reference sequence). The CDR3 DNA reads as TGTGCCTGGGGGTGGGGGGGTCTAGCCTACGAGCAGTACTTC. Translation gives CAWGWGGLAYEQYF.

This clone was found once. This chain's CDR3 is CASSQDASRAGNQPQHF. In DNA, the CDR3 is TGTGCCAGCAGCCAAGATGCGTCCAGGGCTGGGAATCAGCCCCAGCATTTT. The chain has TRBV4-2 and TRBJ1-5; TRBD1 might be the D (5 bases). With 0 bases removed from V and 4 bases from J, the gap between germline ends came to 16 bases. Per germline, CDR1 LGHNA and CDR2 YNFKEQ. The CDR3 sequence is 17 residues long.

This clone occurred once. The gene calls are TRBV6-5 and TRBJ2-5; tentative D call: TRBD2 (7 bases). The CDR3 covers 13 residues. Germline V CDR1 and CDR2: MNHEY, SVGAGI. Trimming pared 6 bases from V and 5 bases from J, leaving 13 bases between. CDR3 in amino acids: CASRARGQETQYF. The DNA for the CDR3 is TGTGCCAGCAGGGCGCGGGGGCAGGAGACCCAGTACTTC.

The chain couples TRBV15 to TRBJ2-2; 16 nucleotides line up with TRBD2. Germline-derived CDR1 and CDR2 are LNHNV and YYDKDF (reference sequence). The CDR3 contains 19 residues. V lost 3 bases, J lost 0 bases, and 4 bases stayed unmatched. This chain's CDR3 is CATSSSGTSGGANTGELFF. The CDR3 DNA reads TGTGCCACCAGCAGCTCCGGGACTAGCGGGGGGGCGAACACCGGGGAGCTGTTTTTT.

The sample holds a few counts of this clone. The chain couples TRBV7-9 to TRBJ1-5; D possibly corresponds to TRBD1 (6 bases). V lost 6 bases, J lost 7 bases, and 16 bases lay in between. CDR1 and CDR2 (germline): SEHNR, FQNEAQ (reference sequence). This CDR3 is 14 amino acids long. This chain's CDR3 is CASRGSGTHQPQHF. Written as DNA, the CDR3 is TGTGCCAGCAGGGGGTCCGGGACACACCAGCCCCAGCATTTT.

V and J are TRBV27 and TRBJ2-2, with 13 bases matching TRBD2. CDR1 is MNHEY and CDR2 is SMNVEV in the germline V gene (reference sequence). The CDR3 runs to 15 residues. The V segment lost 8 bases and the J segment 3 bases; nucleotides outside the gene matches: 3. The CDR3 spells CASALAGGDTGELFF. CDR3 DNA: TGTGCCAGCGCACTAGCGGGGGGGGACACCGGGGAGCTGTTTTTT.

V and J are TRBV4-2 and TRBJ2-7, with a possible D match to TRBD2 (6 bases). Per the germline V gene, CDR1 is LGHNA and CDR2 is YNFKEQ. The CDR3 is 13 amino acids. Trimming removed 4 bases from V and 7 bases from J, with 14 bases in between. The CDR3 DNA is TGTGCCAGCAGCCCCCAGGAGGGCTGGGAGCAGTACTTC. Translation gives CASSPQEGWEQYF.

The CDR3 region is CASSYDDSDEQFF. CDR3 DNA: TGTGCCAGCAGTTACGACGACTCGGATGAGCAGTTCTTC. This chain links TRBV6-5 with TRBJ2-1; no definite D call. CDR3 length: 13 amino acids. V shed 2 bases and J shed 8 bases, with 10 bases lying between them. CDR1 is MNHEY and CDR2 is SVGAGI in the germline V gene.

The J gene is TRBJ1-5, the V gene TRBV4-2; a weak D match, TRBD1 (5 bases). The V gene lost 0 bases and the J gene lost 0 bases, with 12 bases spanning the gap. The CDR3 is 17 residues long. Germline loops: CDR1 LGHNA, CDR2 YNFKEQ. The CDR3 reads CASSQDGSGYSNQPQHF. Written as DNA, the CDR3 is TGTGCCAGCAGCCAAGATGGTTCAGGGTATAGCAATCAGCCCCAGCATTTT.

V gene TRBV15 combines with J gene TRBJ2-7; 9 positions agree with TRBD1. The CDR3 has 15 residues. Losses at the gene ends were 6 bases for V and 5 bases for J; bases not matched to a gene: 11. The germline V gene encodes CDR1 LNHNV and CDR2 YYDKDF (reference sequence). This CDR3 is CATSGDRGFLDEQYF. CDR3 nucleotides: TGTGCCACCAGTGGCGACAGGGGGTTTTTGGACGAGCAGTACTTC.

The rearrangement joins TRBV2 to TRBJ2-1; tentatively, D is TRBD1 (5 bases). The germline V and J ends were trimmed by 2 bases and 2 bases, with 16 bases remaining between them. This CDR3 has 17 residues. Germline CDR1 is SNHLY and CDR2 is FYNNEI. DNA for the CDR3: TGTGCCAGCAGTGAAATCAAAACCCGGACAACCTACAATGAGCAGTTCTTC. As protein: CASSEIKTRTTYNEQFF.

V gene TRBV27 combines with J gene TRBJ2-7; D is perhaps TRBD1 (6 bases). The CDR3 covers 17 residues. V was shortened by 5 bases and J by 3 bases, with 23 bases between the two germline ends. In germline, CDR1 is MNHEY, CDR2 SMNVEV (reference sequence). CDR3 loop: CASSPPDGGLNFYEQYF. CDR3 bases: TGTGCCAGCAGTCCACCGGATGGGGGCCTAAACTTCTACGAGCAGTACTTC.

The sample holds a few counts of this clone. The chain couples TRBV9 to TRBJ1-5; 8 bases align to TRBD1. There are 14 residues in the CDR3. Germline CDR1 is SGDLS and CDR2 is YYNGEE. V trimming: 4 bases; J trimming: 7 bases; junction bases outside the gene matches: 7. CDR3 nucleotide sequence: TGTGCCAGCAGCTGGGGGACAGGTAACCAGCCCCAGCATTTT. Its protein is CASSWGTGNQPQHF.

This clone came up once. The rearrangement uses TRBV7-9 and TRBJ1-1; TRBD1 agrees at 8 bases. V lost 5 bases and J lost 4; bases outside the gene matches: 6. Per the germline V gene, CDR1 is SEHNR and CDR2 is FQNEAQ (reference sequence). CDR3 length: 14 residues. The chain's CDR3 is CASSARQGITEAFF. For the CDR3, the DNA is TGTGCCAGCAGCGCCCGACAGGGGATCACTGAAGCTTTCTTT. The variable domain in full, completed from reference TRBV7-9 and TRBJ1-1, reads DTGVSQNPRHKITKRGQNVTFRCDPISEHNRLYWYRQTLGQGPEFLTYFQNEAQLEKSRLLSDRFSAERPKGSFSTLEIQRTEQGDSAMYLCASSARQGITEAFFGQGTRLTVV.

This clone was seen a handful of times. The chain uses TRBV14 and TRBJ1-1; D gene uncertain. The V gene lost 2 bases and the J gene lost 1 base, with 11 bases spanning the gap. This CDR3 spans 15 amino acids. CDR1 and CDR2 (germline): SGHDN, FVKESK. In DNA, the CDR3 is TGTGCCAGCAGCCAAAAAACAGAGGGGAACACTGAAGCTTTCTTT. Translating it yields CASSQKTEGNTEAFF.

This chain connects TRBV4-3 to TRBJ1-1, with D hard to call. The germline gives CDR1 LGHNA, CDR2 YSLEER. The CDR3 totals 14 residues. Trimming shortened V by 4 bases and J by 3 bases, and 12 bases separated the two germline ends. The CDR3 DNA is TGCGCCAGCAGCCGGGCCACGACGGACACTGAAGCTTTCTTT. Its translation is CASSRATTDTEAFF.

This rearrangement joins TRBV25-1 to TRBJ1-1, with D unclear. Looked up from germline, CDR1 is MGHDK and CDR2 is SYGVNS. With 1 base removed from V and 4 bases from J, the gap between germline ends came to 16 bases. The CDR3 sequence is 16 residues long. CDR3 sequence: CASSEWFPRDPTEAFF. The CDR3 DNA sequence: TGTGCCAGCAGTGAATGGTTCCCCCGGGATCCCACTGAAGCTTTCTTT.

CDR3 DNA: TGTGCTAGTGGTTTGACATGGGGCAGCCCACAGGGAAACACCATATATTTT. Translated: CASGLTWGSPQGNTIYF. The chain employs TRBV12-5 and TRBJ1-3, with D tentatively TRBD1 (5 bases). The CDR3 runs to 17 residues. Trimming shortened V by 2 bases and J by 4 bases, and 18 bases separated the two germline ends. Germline loops: CDR1 LGHNT, CDR2 FRNRAP.

The chain joins TRBV6-5 to TRBJ1-5, with D possibly being TRBD1 (6 bases). The germline V and J ends were trimmed by 0 bases and 7 bases, with 10 bases remaining between them. Germline V CDR1 and CDR2: MNHEY, SVGAGI. The CDR3 is made up of 14 amino acids. The CDR3, as DNA: TGTGCCAGCAGTTACTCCCAGGGGAACCAGCCCCAGCATTTT. It encodes CASSYSQGNQPQHF.

This chain links TRBV6-5 with TRBJ1-5; D unclear. Trimming took off 8 bases at V and 6 bases at J, with 11 bases between the two ends. CDR1 is MNHEY and CDR2 is SVGAGI in the germline V gene. The CDR3 is 12 residues long. CDR3 in DNA: TGTGCCAGCGGACTAAGAGGTCAGCCCCAGCATTTT. Its translation is CASGLRGQPQHF.

The chain uses TRBV10-3 and TRBJ1-1; D unclear. Trimming took 6 bases from V and 1 from J, leaving 12 bases between them. This CDR3 has 14 amino acids. Germline lookup yields CDR1 ENHRY and CDR2 SYGVKD. Here the CDR3 DNA reads TGTGCCATCAGGCCTGGGCAGCCGAACACTGAAGCTTTCTTT. It yields the protein CAIRPGQPNTEAFF.